This T cell receptor beta chain originates from a study of identical twins. A few counts support this clonotype. CDR3 length: 13 residues. Trimming pared 3 bases from V and 4 bases from J, leaving 11 bases between. Looked up from germline, CDR1 is SQVTM and CDR2 is ANQGSEA. TCRdb fed the 5' RACE reads into MiXCR, producing one record per CDR3 protein. The repertoire holds about 240,000 distinct CDR3 sequences, with more than 9% as singletons. Specimen: memory T cells sorted from blood. The rearrangement joins TRBV29-1 to TRBJ2-3; possibly TRBD2 for D (6 bases). The clonotype originates from a man aged 50 to 60 in good health. The CDR3 DNA reads as TGCAGCGTTGAGACCTCTAGCGCAGATACGCAGTATTTT. It translates to CSVETSSADTQYF.